This TCR beta chain is drawn from a study of T cells in Graves' hyperthyroidism and ophthalmopathy. Whole-study results and caveats: Most expanded thyroid clonotypes above 0.001 recurred in blood. The model forecast ophthalmopathy, anticipating it by a median around 6.4 months before onset.

Germline CDR1 and CDR2: MNHEY and SVGAGI. CDR3 length equals 14 residues. With 6 bases clipped from V and 4 bases from J, the junction kept 3 bases outside the gene matches. Amplification targeted TCR beta CDR3 regions from RNA transcripts. HTBI primers were the set used in a first-round RT-PCR of the TCR CDR3. TCRdb fed the multiplex PCR reads into MiXCR, producing one record per CDR3 protein. The sample records around 100,000 distinct CDR3 sequences, 47% being singletons. This clonotype was observed at least ten times. The antigen remains unidentified. The sequenced sample consisted of blood. The chain carries TRBV6-5 and TRBJ2-3; 11 bases are shared with TRBD1. The sequence derives from a man aged 40-49 years with Graves' hyperthyroidism. In DNA, the CDR3 is TGTGCCAGCAGATGGACAGGGGGCGCAGATACGCAGTATTTT. Translation gives CASRWTGGADTQYF.